The present entry profiles one T cell receptor (beta chain) with its context. The PCR used 60 Vbeta and 13 Jbeta primers. Profiled with immunoSEQ multiplex PCR; TCRdb holds only in-frame clones, not every one. The sample includes 120,000 or so clones, around 79% of them seen just once. This entry is derived from a study of cytomegalovirus exposure and HLA in healthy donors. Sequencing was carried out using PBMCs. The clonotype was recovered from a woman aged 40 to 50 in good health and CMV-seronegative.

The CDR3 protein is CASSQERGYEQYF. The DNA of the CDR3 is TGCGCCAGCAGCCAAGAAAGGGGGTACGAGCAGTACTTC. This chain joins TRBV4-3 and TRBJ2-7; D may be TRBD1 (6 bases). Trimming took 0 bases from V and 4 from J, leaving 7 bases between them. The CDR3 has 13 residues. Germline assignment: CDR1 LGHNA and CDR2 YSLEER.